What follows are 6 T cell receptor beta chains derived from one specimen sequenced in a study of blood T cells in healthy people across ages. A sample-barcoded 5' primer and a J-beta primer mix were used in a second PCR of roughly 6 to 12 cycles. TCRdb called the 5' RACE reads again in MiXCR, with one record for every CDR3 protein. The table includes about 1.1 million distinct CDR3 sequences, under 40% detected once. Input material: blood. These receptors all stem from a man aged 18 to 29 in good health.

This clonotype was counted at least ten times. The chain carries TRBV2 and TRBJ2-1; tentatively, D is TRBD1 or TRBD2 (5 bases each). The CDR3 runs to 12 residues. In germline, CDR1 is SNHLY, CDR2 FYNNEI. Between the trimmed V and J ends, which lost 3 bases and 7 bases, there was a span of 7 bases. Here the CDR3 reads CASSDEGNEQFF. As DNA, the CDR3 is TGTGCCAGCAGTGATGAGGGGAATGAGCAGTTCTTC. The full variable domain, rest sourced from reference TRBV2 and TRBJ2-1, is EPEVTQTPSHQVTQMGQEVILRCVPISNHLYFYWYRQILGQKVEFLVSFYNNEISEKSEIFDDQFSVERPDGSNFTLKIRSTKLEDSAMYFCASSDEGNEQFFGPGTRLTVL.

As to this clonotype: One end of the junction fails to match germline, which may point to a read error. The genes are TRBV12-3 or TRBV12-4 and TRBJ1-1; 10 nucleotides line up with TRBD1. The CDR3 runs to 17 residues. The CDR3 loop is CAGSLGDRGSLNTEAFF. CDR3 nucleotides: TGTGCCGGCAGTTTAGGGGACAGGGGCAGCCTGAACACTGAAGCTTTCTTT.

This clonotype was counted ten times or more. V is TRBV4-1 and J is TRBJ2-3, with 12 bases fitting TRBD2. From germline, CDR1 is MGHRA and CDR2 YSYEKL. Losses at the gene ends were 1 base for V and 5 bases for J; bases not matched to a gene: 10. The CDR3 sequence is 18 residues long. For the CDR3, the DNA is TGCGCCAGCAGCCAAGCGGAGGCTAGCGGGGGGGCGGGAGATACGCAGTATTTT. Encoded protein: CASSQAEASGGAGDTQYF.

This sequence joins TRBV6-5 and TRBJ1-2, with 7 positions matching TRBD1. The CDR3 has 14 residues. Germline V gene sequence: CDR1 MNHEY, CDR2 SVGAGI. With 5 bases clipped from V and 6 bases from J, the junction kept 9 bases outside the gene matches. This chain's CDR3 is CASSPTGEWDGYTF. The CDR3 nucleotides read TGTGCCAGCAGTCCCACAGGGGAGTGGGATGGCTACACCTTC.

V usage is TRBV9 and J usage is TRBJ1-2; D gene uncertain. Germline V gene data show CDR1 as SGDLS and CDR2 as YYNGEE. Trimming pared 0 bases from V and 7 bases from J, leaving 4 bases between. The CDR3 spans 11 residues. The CDR3 here is CASSVGCGYTF. In nucleotides, the CDR3 is TGTGCCAGCAGCGTAGGCTGTGGCTACACCTTC.

There are a few counts of this clonotype. The genes are TRBV6-2 or TRBV6-3 and TRBJ1-6; 8 nucleotides line up with TRBD1. Losses at the gene ends were 2 bases for V and 8 bases for J; bases not matched to a gene: 2. Germline CDR1 and CDR2: MNHEY and SVGEGT. This CDR3 is built from 14 residues. For the CDR3, the DNA is TGTGCCAGCAGTTACCGGACAGGGTATTCACCCCTCCACTTT. Its translation: CASSYRTGYSPLHF.